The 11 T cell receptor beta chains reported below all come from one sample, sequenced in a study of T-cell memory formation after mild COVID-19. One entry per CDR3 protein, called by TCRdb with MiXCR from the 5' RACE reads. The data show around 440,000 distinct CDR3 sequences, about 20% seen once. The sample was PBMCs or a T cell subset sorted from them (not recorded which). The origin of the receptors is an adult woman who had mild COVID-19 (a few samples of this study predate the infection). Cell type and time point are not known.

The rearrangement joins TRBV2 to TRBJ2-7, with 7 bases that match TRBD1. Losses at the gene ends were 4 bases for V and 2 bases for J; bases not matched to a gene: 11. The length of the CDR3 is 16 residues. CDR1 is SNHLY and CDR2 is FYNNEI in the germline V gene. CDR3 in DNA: TGTGCCAGCAGTGTGGACCCTGGACAGGTGACCTACGAGCAGTACTTC. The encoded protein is CASSVDPGQVTYEQYF.

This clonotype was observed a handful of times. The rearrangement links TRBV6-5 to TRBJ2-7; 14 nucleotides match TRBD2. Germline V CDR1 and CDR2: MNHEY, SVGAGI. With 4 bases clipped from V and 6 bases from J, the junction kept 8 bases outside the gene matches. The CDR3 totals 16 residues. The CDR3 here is CASSWGLAGASGEQYF. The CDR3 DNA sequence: TGTGCCAGCAGTTGGGGACTAGCGGGAGCAAGTGGCGAGCAGTACTTC.

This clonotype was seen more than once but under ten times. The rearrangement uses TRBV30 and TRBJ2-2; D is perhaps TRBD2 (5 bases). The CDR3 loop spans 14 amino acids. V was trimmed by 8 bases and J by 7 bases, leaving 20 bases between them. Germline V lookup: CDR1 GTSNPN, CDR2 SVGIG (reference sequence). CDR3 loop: CAHLGWEKGGELFF. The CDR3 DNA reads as TGTGCCCATCTGGGGTGGGAGAAAGGCGGGGAGCTGTTTTTT.

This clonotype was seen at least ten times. DNA of the CDR3: TGCGCCAGCAGCGCACAGGGGAATGAGCAGTTCTTC. Translated, it gives CASSAQGNEQFF. The chain carries TRBV5-1 and TRBJ2-1; 7 bases agree with TRBD1. Germline loops: CDR1 SGHRS, CDR2 YFSETQ. The CDR3 sequence is 12 residues long. J was trimmed by 7 bases and V by 4 bases; bases with no gene match: 2.

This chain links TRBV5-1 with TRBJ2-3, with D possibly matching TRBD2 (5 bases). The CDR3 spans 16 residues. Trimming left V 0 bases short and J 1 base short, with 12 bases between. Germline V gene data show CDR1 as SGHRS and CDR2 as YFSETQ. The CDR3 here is CASSLAAGIGTDTQYF. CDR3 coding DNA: TGCGCCAGCAGCTTGGCCGCCGGGATAGGCACAGATACGCAGTATTTT.

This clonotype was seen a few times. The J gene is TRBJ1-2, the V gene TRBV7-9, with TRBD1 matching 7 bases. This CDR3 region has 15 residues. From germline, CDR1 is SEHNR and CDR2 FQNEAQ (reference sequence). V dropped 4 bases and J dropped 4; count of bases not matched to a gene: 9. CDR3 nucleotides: TGTGCCAGCAGCTCCCCCGGACAGGAGTCCTATGGCTACACCTTC. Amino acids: CASSSPGQESYGYTF.

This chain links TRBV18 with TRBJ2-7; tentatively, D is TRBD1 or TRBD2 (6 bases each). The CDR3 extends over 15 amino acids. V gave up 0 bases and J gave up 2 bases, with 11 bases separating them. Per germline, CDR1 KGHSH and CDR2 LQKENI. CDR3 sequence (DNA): TGTGCCAGCTCACCACCCCCCGGGGGCACCTACGAGCAGTACTTC. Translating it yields CASSPPPGGTYEQYF. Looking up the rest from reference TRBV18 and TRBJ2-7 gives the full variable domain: NAGVMQNPRHLVRRRGQEARLRCSPMKGHSHVYWYRQLPEEGLKFMVYLQKENIIDESGMPKERFSAEFPKEGPSILRIQQVVRGDSAAYFCASSPPPGGTYEQYFGPGTRLTVT.

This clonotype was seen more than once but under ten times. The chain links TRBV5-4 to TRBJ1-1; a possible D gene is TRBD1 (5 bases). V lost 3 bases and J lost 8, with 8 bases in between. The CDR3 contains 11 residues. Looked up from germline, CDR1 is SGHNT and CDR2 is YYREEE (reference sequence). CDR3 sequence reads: CASSWAGEAFF. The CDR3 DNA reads TGTGCCAGCAGCTGGGCAGGGGAAGCTTTCTTT.

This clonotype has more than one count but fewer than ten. The DNA for the CDR3 is TGTGCCAGCAGCTTCTGGAGCCAAGAGACCCAGTACTTC. Its protein is CASSFWSQETQYF. The chain employs TRBV7-9 and TRBJ2-5; D unresolved. Trimming removed 3 bases at V and 1 base at J, with 6 bases between. The germline V gene has CDR1 SEHNR and CDR2 FQNEAQ (reference sequence). The CDR3 sequence is 13 residues long.

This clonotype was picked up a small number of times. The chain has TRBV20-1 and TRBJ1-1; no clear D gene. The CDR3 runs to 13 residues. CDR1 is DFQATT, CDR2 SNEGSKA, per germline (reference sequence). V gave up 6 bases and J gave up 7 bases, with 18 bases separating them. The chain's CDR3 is CSAPFGSLLEAFF. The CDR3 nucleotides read TGCAGTGCGCCCTTTGGCAGCCTGCTTGAAGCTTTCTTT.

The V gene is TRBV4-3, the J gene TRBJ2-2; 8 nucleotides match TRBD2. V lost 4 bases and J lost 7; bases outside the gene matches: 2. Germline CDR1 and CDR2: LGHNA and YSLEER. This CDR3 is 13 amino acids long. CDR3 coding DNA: TGCGCCAGCAGCCCCACTAGCGGCGGGGAGCTGTTTTTT. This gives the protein CASSPTSGGELFF.